Following are 29 T cell receptor beta chains from one sample sequenced in a study of blood T cell repertoires in COVID-19. Profiled with immunoSEQ multiplex PCR; TCRdb holds only in-frame clones, not every one. This table holds about 230,000 clones, about 85% found once. Sample: peripheral blood. These receptors originate from an elderly woman with active or convalescent COVID-19.

The chain has TRBV28 and TRBJ1-5, with D perhaps matching TRBD1 (5 bases). Trimming pared 6 bases from V and 6 bases from J, leaving 21 bases between. The CDR3 length is 16 residues. Germline V lookup: CDR1 MDHEN, CDR2 SYDVKM. CDR3 DNA sequence: TGTGCCAGCAGCCTTATTGACAGCTATGGCGGTCAGCCCCAGCATTTT. Translated: CASSLIDSYGGQPQHF.

V and J are TRBV11-1 and TRBJ2-2; 8 positions match TRBD2. This CDR3 is built from 15 residues. Trimming removed 5 bases from V and 2 bases from J; junction bases left unmatched: 4. Germline-derived CDR1 and CDR2 are SGHAT and FQDESV (reference sequence). CDR3 nucleotides: TGTGCCAGCAGCAGGACTAGCACAAACACCGGGGAGCTGTTTTTT. Translation: CASSRTSTNTGELFF.

This clone was counted a few times. Sequence at one end of the junction differs from germline and may be a read error. The chain is built from TRBV5-1 and TRBJ1-1, with TRBD1 identical over 10 bases. Germline loops: CDR1 SGHRS, CDR2 YFSETQ. The CDR3 consists of 21 residues. CDR3 loop: CASRLETGGAKAGRMNTEAFF. The CDR3 coding sequence is TGCGCCAGCAGATTGGAGACAGGGGGCGCGAAGGCGGGTCGAATGAACACTGAAGCTTTCTTT.

In its sample, this clone was seen once. This chain connects TRBV25-1 to TRBJ2-3, with D possibly matching TRBD2 (5 bases). CDR1 is MGHDK, CDR2 SYGVNS, per germline. Trimming left V 1 base short and J 0 bases short, with 11 bases between. This CDR3 is built from 16 residues. In DNA form, the CDR3 reads TGTGCCAGCAGTGAATCTAGACTAACTAGCACAGATACGCAGTATTTT. It encodes CASSESRLTSTDTQYF.

The rearrangement uses TRBV28 and TRBJ1-2; 9 bases fit TRBD1. V lost 6 bases, J lost 8 bases, and 10 bases stayed unmatched. The germline V gene has CDR1 MDHEN and CDR2 SYDVKM. The CDR3 runs to 14 residues. The CDR3 DNA sequence: TGTGCCAGCAGGAACCCCGGGACAGGGTCCGGCTACACCTTC. Translating gives CASRNPGTGSGYTF.

The chain has TRBV7-8 and TRBJ2-2, with a tentative D call TRBD1 (5 bases). Trimming cost V 5 bases and J 2 bases, with 6 bases left between them. CDR3 length equals 13 residues. Germline CDR1 and CDR2: SGHVS and FQNEAQ. The CDR3 bases are TGTGCCAGCAGCAGGGGCAACACCGGGGAGCTGTTTTTT. Protein: CASSRGNTGELFF.

The genes are TRBV7-6 and TRBJ2-6; perhaps TRBD1 as D (5 bases). Germline CDR1 SGHVS, CDR2 FNYEAQ. V was trimmed by 0 bases and J by 0 bases, leaving 15 bases between them. CDR3 length: 19 residues. CDR3 coding DNA: TGTGCCAGCAGCTTAGCCACCTCAGGGCAAAACTCTGGGGCCAACGTCCTGACTTTC. Translation gives CASSLATSGQNSGANVLTF.

The V gene is TRBV5-8, the J gene TRBJ2-3, with D perhaps matching TRBD2 (5 bases). Trimming left V 4 bases short and J 6 bases short, with 21 bases between. The CDR3 runs 16 residues. CDR1 SGHTS and CDR2 YDEGEE come from the germline V gene. The CDR3 protein is CASSQATIALLDTQYF. CDR3 DNA: TGTGCCAGCAGCCAGGCCACAATAGCGCTTCTGGATACGCAGTATTTT.

The chain recombines TRBV30 with TRBJ2-7, with 8 bases matching TRBD1. This CDR3 is 14 amino acids long. J was trimmed by 6 bases and V by 0 bases; bases with no gene match: 7. The germline V gene encodes CDR1 GTSNPN and CDR2 SVGIG (reference sequence). The CDR3, as DNA: TGTGCCTGGAGTGTATGGCAGGGGGCGTCCGAGCAGTACTTC. This codes for CAWSVWQGASEQYF.

The V call is TRBV7-2, the J call TRBJ2-7, with 12 bases matching TRBD2. The germline CDR1 and CDR2 sequences are SGHTA and FQGNSA. V shed 7 bases, J shed 6 bases, and the junction held 7 bases outside the gene matches. The CDR3 extends over 14 amino acids. CDR3 protein: CASTSTSGRPEQYF. The CDR3, as DNA: TGTGCCAGCACTTCTACTAGCGGGAGGCCCGAGCAGTACTTC.

CDR3 protein: CAWKDPGRTYNSPLHF. CDR3 bases: TGTGCCTGGAAAGATCCGGGAAGGACCTATAATTCACCCCTCCACTTT. The chain employs TRBV30 and TRBJ1-6; no reliable D call. The germline CDR1 and CDR2 sequences are GTSNPN and SVGIG (reference sequence). CDR3 size: 16 residues. Trimming removed 4 bases from V and 2 bases from J, with 15 bases in between.

The chain is built from TRBV20-1 and TRBJ2-7, with 8 bases lining up with TRBD1. CDR3 length: 16 amino acids. Trimming at V came to 3 bases and at J to 2 bases, leaving 12 bases not matched to a gene. Germline CDR1 DFQATT, CDR2 SNEGSKA (reference sequence). DNA of the CDR3: TGCAGTGCTAGTTCCCTCCCGGACAGGGTAACCTACGAGCAGTACTTC. Translating gives CSASSLPDRVTYEQYF.

The J gene is TRBJ1-2, the V gene TRBV12-3 or TRBV12-4, with D possibly matching TRBD1 (6 bases). The CDR3 contains 13 residues. V was shortened by 5 bases and J by 9 bases, with 16 bases between the two germline ends. The CDR3 region has the DNA TGTGCCAGCAGTAGCAGGGGTCTATTTAGCTACACCTTC. Translation gives CASSSRGLFSYTF.

The chain couples TRBV7-2 to TRBJ2-5; 7 nucleotides match TRBD1. V shed 4 bases and J 2 bases; nucleotides not matched to a gene: 10. The CDR3 totals 16 residues. Germline V gives CDR1 SGHTA, CDR2 FQGNSA. CDR3 in amino acids: CASSSNSGTEQETQYF. The CDR3 DNA is TGTGCCAGCAGCTCGAACTCCGGGACAGAACAAGAGACCCAGTACTTC.

This clone was seen a handful of times. The chain has TRBV5-1 and TRBJ2-2, with 8 bases aligning to TRBD2. Germline V gene sequence: CDR1 SGHRS, CDR2 YFSETQ. The CDR3 is made up of 15 amino acids. J was trimmed by 4 bases and V by 5 bases; bases with no gene match: 7. The CDR3 is CASRGLVSATGELFF. The DNA for the CDR3 is TGCGCCAGCAGGGGACTAGTAAGTGCCACCGGGGAGCTGTTTTTT.

The chain links TRBV6-4 to TRBJ1-4, with TRBD1 matching over 7 bases. The CDR3 runs 14 residues. Germline V gene lookup returns CDR1 MRHNA and CDR2 SNTAGT. Germline trimming cut 6 bases from V and 8 bases from J; bases unmatched to any gene: 9. The CDR3 sequence is CASRTYRGWEKLFF. The CDR3 nucleotides read TGTGCCAGCAGGACCTACAGGGGTTGGGAAAAACTGTTTTTT.

The chain couples TRBV9 to TRBJ1-3; D may be TRBD1 (6 bases). V was trimmed by 4 bases and J by 0 bases, leaving 17 bases between them. Germline V gives CDR1 SGDLS, CDR2 YYNGEE. There are 17 residues in the CDR3. This CDR3 is CASSLTGSKSSGNTIYF. In nucleotides, the CDR3 is TGTGCCAGCAGCCTCACAGGGAGCAAGAGCTCTGGAAACACCATATATTTT.

In this sample, this clone turned up a few times. The V gene is TRBV30, the J gene TRBJ1-2; 8 positions agree with TRBD1. V trimming: 5 bases; J trimming: 8 bases; junction bases outside the gene matches: 10. CDR1 is GTSNPN, CDR2 SVGIG, per germline (reference sequence). This CDR3 region has 13 residues. CDR3 sequence reads: CAWGRDRPGGYTF. The DNA of the CDR3 is TGTGCCTGGGGACGGGACAGGCCGGGGGGCTACACCTTC.

J is TRBJ1-5 and V is TRBV29-1; D gene uncertain. V lost 8 bases and J lost 1, with 15 bases in between. This CDR3 comprises 14 residues. The germline gives CDR1 SQVTM, CDR2 ANQGSEA. This CDR3 reads CSPCGGLSNQPQHF. The CDR3 coding sequence is TGCAGCCCCTGCGGTGGTTTAAGCAATCAGCCCCAGCATTTT.

J is TRBJ1-1 and V is TRBV5-1; 7 bases match TRBD1. The CDR3 has 13 residues. The V gene end was trimmed by 7 bases and the J gene end by 5 bases; junction bases not matched to a gene: 8. CDR1 is SGHRS, CDR2 YFSETQ, per germline. The CDR3 spells CASRGTALTEAFF. DNA of the CDR3: TGCGCCAGCCGGGGGACAGCCTTAACTGAAGCTTTCTTT.

The rearrangement joins TRBV5-6 to TRBJ2-3; 12 bases fit TRBD2. V dropped 4 bases and J dropped 5; count of bases not matched to a gene: 11. The CDR3 extends over 17 amino acids. CDR1 and CDR2 from the germline V gene are SGHDT and YYEEEE. The CDR3 nucleotides read TGTGCCAGCAGCCGGCGGACTAGCGGGGTTATTGGAGATACGCAGTATTTT. Its protein product is CASSRRTSGVIGDTQYF. Full variable domain (outside the CDR3, taken from reference TRBV5-6 and TRBJ2-3): DAGVTQSPTHLIKTRGQQVTLRCSPKSGHDTVSWYQQALGQGPQFIFQYYEEEERQRGNFPDRFSGHQFPNYSSELNVNALLLGDSALYLCASSRRTSGVIGDTQYFGPGTRLTVL.

This chain connects TRBV18 to TRBJ2-1; TRBD2 aligns across 10 bases. Germline CDR1 reads KGHSH; CDR2 reads LQKENI. V shed 0 bases and J 11 bases; nucleotides not matched to a gene: 4. The CDR3 spans 14 residues. The chain's CDR3 is CASSPPGLADQQFF. CDR3 nucleotides: TGTGCCAGCTCACCACCCGGACTAGCGGATCAGCAGTTCTTC.

J is TRBJ1-5 and V is TRBV7-2; 10 bases map to TRBD1. The CDR3 extends over 15 amino acids. CDR1 and CDR2 (germline): SGHTA, FQGNSA. Trimming at V came to 8 bases and at J to 3 bases, leaving 7 bases not matched to a gene. CDR3 coding DNA: TGTGCCAGCGGACTGACAGGGGGCAACAATCAGCCCCAGCATTTT. It translates to CASGLTGGNNQPQHF.

The chain uses TRBV3-1 (or the pseudogene TRBV3-2) and TRBJ1-1; 7 nucleotides agree with TRBD1. With 4 bases clipped from V and 3 bases from J, the junction kept 2 bases outside the gene matches. The CDR3 runs to 13 residues. In germline, CDR1 is LGHDT, CDR2 YNNKEL (reference sequence). The chain's CDR3 is CASSPGGHTEAFF. The CDR3, as DNA: TGTGCCAGCAGCCCAGGGGGTCACACTGAAGCTTTCTTT.

The chain carries TRBV6-2 or TRBV6-3 and TRBJ1-5, with unresolved D. This CDR3 has 13 amino acids. Trimming stripped 5 bases from V and 4 bases from J, with 9 bases between. Germline V lookup: CDR1 MNHEY, CDR2 SVGEGT. CDR3 in DNA: TGTGCCAGCAGTGTTGGGGAGAATCAGCCCCAGCATTTT. Amino acid sequence: CASSVGENQPQHF.

The chain links TRBV28 to TRBJ2-1; 9 bases agree with TRBD2. The V gene end was trimmed by 5 bases and the J gene end by 2 bases; junction bases not matched to a gene: 4. Germline CDR1 and CDR2: MDHEN and SYDVKM. This CDR3 region has 15 residues. This CDR3 reads CASSLAGKAYNEQFF. The CDR3 DNA sequence: TGTGCCAGCAGTCTAGCGGGAAAGGCCTACAATGAGCAGTTCTTC.

This clone was detected only a few times. The same CDR3 is also encoded by other DNA sequences in this sample. Written as DNA, the CDR3 is TGTGCCAGCAGCTCTCCCAGTGGCGGGAGTGTCTACGAGCAGTACTTC. Its protein is CASSSPSGGSVYEQYF. The chain couples TRBV6-2 or TRBV6-3 to TRBJ2-7; 7 bases match TRBD2. Losses at the gene ends were 6 bases for V and 3 bases for J; bases not matched to a gene: 14. Germline V gene data show CDR1 as MNHEY and CDR2 as SVGEGT. The CDR3 sequence is 16 residues long.

The chain links TRBV4-2 to TRBJ1-5, with TRBD1 identical over 10 bases. V was clipped by 3 bases and J by 5 bases; unmatched bases: 7. Germline V CDR1 and CDR2: LGHNA, YNFKEQ. This CDR3 region has 16 residues. The CDR3 DNA reads as TGTGCCAGCAGCCACGCGAGGGGGACAGGGGATCAGCCCCAGCATTTT. Translation gives CASSHARGTGDQPQHF.

The sample holds one count of this clone. The V call is TRBV19, the J call TRBJ2-7; tentative D call: TRBD2 (5 bases). Per the germline V gene, CDR1 is LNHDA and CDR2 is SQIVND (reference sequence). V lost 9 bases and J 4 bases, leaving 13 bases between the germline ends. The CDR3 covers 12 residues. CDR3 nucleotide sequence: TGTGCCAGCGCCGGACCGGGATACGAGCAGTACTTC. Protein product: CASAGPGYEQYF.